A selection of T cell receptor beta chains follows, all from one sample in a study of blood T cell repertoires in COVID-19. Produced via immunoSEQ multiplex PCR; TCRdb's table is partial and in-frame only. The sample carries under 550,000 clones, 70% to 90% recorded once. The sample was peripheral blood. The source is a man aged 18-30 years with COVID-19, enrolled during active disease. CDR3s include the opening cysteine and the closing phenylalanine or tryptophan. D genes are given only for firm matches. Not every row has a clone size; where given, it reads once, few, many or a size class.

TRBJ1-5	NA	NA	TRBV6-5	CASRVTAVQPQHF	TGTGCCAGCAGGGTGACAGCTGTGCAGCCCCAGCATTTT
TRBJ1-5	NA	NA	TRBV6-1	CASSEWDYSNQPQHF	TGTGCCAGCAGTGAATGGGACTATAGCAATCAGCCCCAGCATTTT
TRBJ2-3	once	TRBD2	TRBV7-9	CASSGRTSGGKHQTDTQYF	TGTGCCAGCAGCGGCAGGACTAGCGGGGGGAAACACCAAACAGATACGCAGTATTTT
TRBJ2-3	NA	TRBD2	TRBV7-2	CASRRTSGGAPDTQYF	TGTGCCAGCAGGCGAACTAGCGGGGGGGCCCCAGATACGCAGTATTTT
TRBJ1-6	NA	NA	TRBV6-4	CASSDSEGDNSPLHF	TGTGCCAGCAGTGACTCGGAGGGCGACAATTCACCCCTCCACTTT
TRBJ2-3	few	TRBD1	TRBV29-1	CSVSPGQGWDTQYF	TGCAGCGTCTCCCCGGGACAGGGGTGGGATACGCAGTATTTT
TRBJ2-1	NA	NA	TRBV20-1	CSASDAGRRGGSAEQFF	TGCAGTGCTAGTGATGCAGGGCGGCGGGGCGGGTCGGCTGAGCAGTTCTTC
TRBJ1-1	NA	NA	TRBV5-1	CASSPTTGRGTEAFF	TGCGCCAGCAGCCCAACGACAGGCCGGGGCACTGAAGCTTTCTTT
TRBJ2-3	NA	TRBD1	TRBV20-1	CSASRSGTGSSTDTQYF	TGCAGTGCTAGTCGCTCCGGGACAGGGTCTAGCACAGATACGCAGTATTTT
TRBJ2-1	NA	TRBD2	TRBV13	CASSLVAGRAFQFF	TGTGCCAGCAGCTTAGTTGCCGGGAGGGCCTTCCAGTTCTTC
TRBJ1-6	NA	TRBD1	TRBV2	CASSEEGQLYNSPLHF	TGTGCCAGCAGTGAGGAGGGACAGCTTTATAATTCACCCCTCCACTTT
TRBJ2-1	NA	NA	TRBV3-1/TRBV3-2	CASSQGGGLAGHNEQFF	TGTGCCAGCAGCCAAGGAGGGGGCCTAGCGGGCCACAATGAGCAGTTCTTC
TRBJ2-7	NA	NA	TRBV4-1	CASSQAARGYEQYF	TGCGCCAGCAGCCAAGCAGCCAGGGGTTACGAGCAGTACTTC
TRBJ2-7	NA	NA	TRBV7-8	CASSAAQFYEQYF	TGTGCCAGCAGCGCTGCCCAGTTCTACGAGCAGTACTTC
TRBJ2-3	NA	NA	TRBV3-1/TRBV3-2	CASSTQDSSDTQYF	TGTGCCAGCAGTACTCAGGACAGTTCAGATACGCAGTATTTT
TRBJ2-3	few	NA	TRBV5-8	CASSSGVNTNTQYF	TGTGCCAGCAGCTCGGGGGTAAATACCAATACGCAGTATTTT
TRBJ2-7	NA	NA	TRBV24-1	CATSGGQTYEQYF	TGTGCCACCAGCGGAGGGCAGACCTACGAGCAGTACTTC
TRBJ2-7	NA	TRBD2	TRBV19	CASRQTSVHEQYF	TGTGCCTCAAGACAGACTAGCGTCCACGAGCAGTACTTC
TRBJ1-6	once	NA	TRBV6-5	CASRGPYNSPLHF	TGTGCCAGCAGGGGGCCATATAATTCACCCCTCCACTTT
TRBJ2-5	NA	TRBD1	TRBV7-9	CASSVGTGPLGTQYF	TGTGCCAGCAGCGTAGGGACAGGGCCCCTGGGGACCCAGTACTTC
TRBJ2-3	few	NA	TRBV6-2/TRBV6-3	CASGSGGTDTQYF	TGTGCCAGCGGTTCCGGAGGCACAGATACGCAGTATTTT
TRBJ2-1	NA	TRBD2	TRBV7-3	CASSLTGGSYNEQFF	TGTGCCAGCAGCTTAACGGGGGGGTCCTACAATGAGCAGTTCTTC
TRBJ2-7	NA	TRBD2	TRBV5-6	CASSSGLAGLEQYF	TGTGCCAGCAGCTCAGGACTAGCGGGACTCGAGCAGTACTTC
TRBJ2-7	once	TRBD2	TRBV29-1	CSVGLAGAKYEQYF	TGCAGCGTCGGACTAGCGGGAGCTAAATACGAGCAGTACTTC
TRBJ2-1	NA	TRBD1	TRBV5-4	CASSLRQGDPSYNEQFF	TGTGCCAGCAGCTTGAGACAGGGGGACCCTTCCTACAATGAGCAGTTCTTC
TRBJ1-5	NA	NA	TRBV6-5	CASSYLQGGQPQHF	TGTGCCAGCAGTTACCTCCAGGGCGGTCAGCCCCAGCATTTT
TRBJ2-1	NA	TRBD2	TRBV18	CASSPIAGGRTNEQFF	TGTGCCAGCTCACCTATAGCGGGGGGGCGTACCAATGAGCAGTTCTTC
TRBJ1-5	NA	NA	TRBV30	CAWRDRLSNQPQHF	TGTGCCTGGAGGGACAGACTTAGCAATCAGCCCCAGCATTTT
TRBJ2-7	few	NA	TRBV10-1	CASSDRIGGGGEQYF	TGCGCCAGCAGTGATCGTATCGGCGGGGGCGGAGAGCAGTACTTC
TRBJ2-7	NA	NA	TRBV15	CATSRDRGGPYEQYF	TGTGCCACCAGCAGAGATCGGGGTGGCCCCTACGAGCAGTACTTC
TRBJ2-6	NA	NA	TRBV2	CASSELESGSSGANVLTF	TGTGCCAGCAGTGAACTCGAGAGCGGGTCCTCTGGGGCCAACGTCCTGACTTTC
TRBJ2-1	NA	TRBD2	TRBV7-9	CASSPRLGGRNEQFF	TGTGCCAGCAGCCCAAGGTTGGGCGGGAGGAATGAGCAGTTCTTC
TRBJ1-1	NA	NA	TRBV5-1	CASSTRTAMNTEAFF	TGCGCCAGCAGCACCCGGACAGCTATGAACACTGAAGCTTTCTTT
TRBJ1-3	NA	NA	TRBV11-2	CASSLGQGTTGNTIYF	TGTGCCAGCAGCTTAGGGCAGGGGACTACTGGAAACACCATATATTTT
TRBJ1-3	once	TRBD1	TRBV6-6	CASSSTGDGNTIYF	TGTGCCAGCAGTTCCACAGGGGACGGAAACACCATATATTTT
TRBJ2-5	NA	TRBD1	TRBV5-1	CASSGGQVVETQYF	TGCGCCAGCAGCGGAGGACAGGTTGTGGAGACCCAGTACTTC
TRBJ2-3	NA	TRBD2	TRBV3-1/TRBV3-2	CASSQGAQRGGADTQYF	TGTGCCAGCAGCCAAGGTGCTCAGCGGGGGGGAGCAGATACGCAGTATTTT